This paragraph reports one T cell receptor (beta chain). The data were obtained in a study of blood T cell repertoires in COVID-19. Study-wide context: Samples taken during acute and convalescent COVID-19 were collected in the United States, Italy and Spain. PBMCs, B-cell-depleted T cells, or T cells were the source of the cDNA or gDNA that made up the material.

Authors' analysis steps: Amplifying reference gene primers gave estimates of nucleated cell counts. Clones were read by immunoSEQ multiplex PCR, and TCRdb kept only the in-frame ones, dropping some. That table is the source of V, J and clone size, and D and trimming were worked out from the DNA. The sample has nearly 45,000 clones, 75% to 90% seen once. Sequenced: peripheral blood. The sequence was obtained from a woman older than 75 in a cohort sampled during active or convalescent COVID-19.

The CDR3 coding sequence is TGTGCCAGCAGCCCGCAAGAGACAGGGGGCTTCTATGGCTACACCTTC. Amino acid sequence: CASSPQETGGFYGYTF. The chain carries TRBV9 and TRBJ1-2; 10 positions agree with TRBD1. CDR1 is SGDLS and CDR2 is YYNGEE in the germline V gene. CDR3 size: 16 residues. The junction had 10 bases not matched to a gene; V was cut back by 4 bases and J by 4 bases. Based on the CDR3 plus reference TRBV9 and TRBJ1-2, the full variable domain is DSGVTQTPKHLITATGQRVTLRCSPRSGDLSVYWYQQSLDQGLQFLIQYYNGEERAKGNILERFSAQQFPDLHSELNLSSLELGDSALYFCASSPQETGGFYGYTFGSGTRLTVV.